This T cell receptor (beta chain) was sequenced during a study of patients and donors after allogeneic stem cell transplantation. This clonotype was counted only a few times. TCRdb reanalysed the RT-PCR reads using MiXCR and keeps one entry per CDR3 protein. The sample lists about a million distinct CDR3 sequences, approximately 18% occurring once. Trimming took 1 base from V and 2 from J, leaving 16 bases between them. Germline V gene sequence: CDR1 SEHNR, CDR2 FQNEAQ (reference sequence). The CDR3 is made up of 17 amino acids. Source material: blood, either unsorted or a sorted T cell fraction (not recorded which). This receptor was taken from a human donor who was either an allogeneic HSCT recipient or a stem cell or donor lymphocyte infusion donor (not recorded which). It is not recorded whose cells these are; they may come from a transplant donor. The V call is TRBV7-9, the J call TRBJ2-3; D unresolved. As DNA, the CDR3 is TGTGCCAGCAGCTTAGGAGGTGTCGCAATCCACACAGATACGCAGTATTTT. Protein: CASSLGGVAIHTDTQYF. Complete variable domain (other parts from reference TRBV7-9 and TRBJ2-3): DTGVSQNPRHKITKRGQNVTFRCDPISEHNRLYWYRQTLGQGPEFLTYFQNEAQLEKSRLLSDRFSAERPKGSFSTLEIQRTEQGDSAMYLCASSLGGVAIHTDTQYFGPGTRLTVL.